This TCR beta chain was sequenced for a study of T cell responses to AZD1222 COVID-19 vaccine. This clone was observed once. Its antigen is not known. V was shortened by 4 bases and J by 3 bases, with 5 bases between the two germline ends. Germline CDR1 SGHTS, CDR2 YDEGEE. The CDR3 has 11 residues. TCRdb's copy holds only in-frame clones and misses some; the assay was immunoSEQ multiplex PCR. The sample has roughly 100,000 clones, about 89% seen once. General study results and limits: Breadth and depth of Spike-specific TCRs rose after two AZD1222 doses.

Specimen: peripheral blood, collected on day 0 of AZD1222 vaccination. This sequence originates from an adult in good health. This chain links TRBV5-8 with TRBJ2-7; unclear D gene. CDR3 coding DNA: TGTGCCAGCAGCGATCACTACGAGCAGTACTTC. Its translation is CASSDHYEQYF.